There are a few counts of the clone carrying this TCR beta chain. The researchers produced TCR beta cDNA from approximately 550 ng total RNA with a constant-region primer. Sequencing libraries for TCR beta derived from three nested multiplex PCR rounds that used slightly modified ARM-PCR. The study ran its first two PCR rounds for nine to eleven cycles each, using TRBV1-TRBV30 forward primers and a C-beta reverse primer. TCRdb passed the multiplex PCR reads through MiXCR, listing each CDR3 protein once. The sample contains 150,000 to 200,000 distinct CDR3 sequences, 60% of which appear only once. The CDR3 is made up of 14 amino acids. Trimming left V 5 bases short and J 3 bases short, with 14 bases between. Germline V gene sequence: CDR1 WSHSY, CDR2 SAAADI. The blood RNA (from unsorted whole blood) was obtained, and germline DNA was also extracted. This entry is derived from a study of tumor-infiltrating lymphocytes in primary liver carcinoma. Study-wide background: The cohort included men and women aged 30 to 69 years. With diameters of about 4 to 11 cm, tumors were stage T1-T3 N0M0.

This sequence was found in a middle-aged man with primary liver carcinoma and hepatitis B virus infection. The chain carries TRBV10-2 and TRBJ2-7; D tentatively reads TRBD1 or TRBD2 (5 bases each). The sample consisted of peripheral blood. CDR3 bases: TGCGCCAGCAGTCGCGGCCGGGACGGCTACGAGCAGTACTTC. It specifies CASSRGRDGYEQYF.